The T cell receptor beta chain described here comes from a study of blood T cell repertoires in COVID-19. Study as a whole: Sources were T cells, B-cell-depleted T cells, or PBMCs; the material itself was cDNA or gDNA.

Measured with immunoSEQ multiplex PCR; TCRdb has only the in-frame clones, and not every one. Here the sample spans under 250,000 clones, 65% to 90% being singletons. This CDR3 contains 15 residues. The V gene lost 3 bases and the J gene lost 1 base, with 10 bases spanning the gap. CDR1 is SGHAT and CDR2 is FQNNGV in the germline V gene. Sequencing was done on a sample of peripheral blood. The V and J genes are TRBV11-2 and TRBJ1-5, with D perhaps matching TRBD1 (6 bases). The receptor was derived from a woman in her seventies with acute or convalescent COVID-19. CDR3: CASSLGDTSNQPQHF. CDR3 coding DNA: TGTGCCAGCAGCTTGGGGGACACGAGCAATCAGCCCCAGCATTTT.